These 15 T cell receptor beta chains originate from one sample sequenced in a study of patients and donors after allogeneic stem cell transplantation. Using its own MiXCR run on the RT-PCR reads, TCRdb lists one record per CDR3 protein. This table has fewer than 200,000 distinct CDR3 sequences, approximately 30% appearing once. The sequenced sample consisted of blood, either unsorted or a sorted T cell fraction (not recorded which). The receptors originated from a human donor who was either an allogeneic HSCT recipient or a stem cell or donor lymphocyte infusion donor (not recorded which). It is not recorded whose cells these are; they may come from a transplant donor.

The table lists this clonotype with a few counts. This chain joins TRBV27 and TRBJ1-1, with D possibly matching TRBD1 (6 bases). The CDR3 totals 11 residues. Germline CDR1 is MNHEY and CDR2 is SMNVEV (reference sequence). The ends were cut back, 6 bases at V and 9 bases at J, with 11 bases in the middle. The CDR3 here is CASSWGTQAFF. The DNA of the CDR3 is TGTGCCAGCAGCTGGGGGACACAAGCTTTCTTT.

V usage is TRBV6-6 and J usage is TRBJ1-6, with D unclear. Trimming took off 8 bases at V and 7 bases at J, with 9 bases between the two ends. CDR3 length: 12 amino acids. Germline values: CDR1 MNHNY, CDR2 SVGAGI (reference sequence). The CDR3 spells CASARRNSPLHF. CDR3 nucleotides: TGTGCCAGCGCTAGACGCAATTCACCCCTCCACTTT.

The J gene is TRBJ2-1, the V gene TRBV7-6, with 9 bases that match TRBD1. Trimming at V came to 0 bases and at J to 7 bases, leaving 1 base not matched to a gene. CDR1 is SGHVS and CDR2 is FNYEAQ in the germline V gene. There are 14 residues in the CDR3. CDR3 nucleotide sequence: TGTGCCAGCAGCTTAGCCGGGACAGGGAATGAGCAGTTCTTC. Protein product: CASSLAGTGNEQFF. Variable domain in full (rest from reference TRBV7-6 and TRBJ2-1): GAGVSQSPRYKVTKRGQDVALRCDPISGHVSLYWYRQALGQGPEFLTYFNYEAQQDKSGLPNDRFSAERPEGSISTLTIQRTEQRDSAMYRCASSLAGTGNEQFFGPGTRLTVL.

The chain has TRBV12-3 or TRBV12-4 and TRBJ2-6, with no clear D. V lost 7 bases and J 2 bases, leaving 9 bases between the germline ends. CDR3 length: 14 residues. CDR3 DNA sequence: TGTGCCAGCACCCTTCTAACTGGGGCCAACGTCCTGACTTTC. Translating it yields CASTLLTGANVLTF.

The rearrangement links TRBV18 to TRBJ1-2; D is perhaps TRBD1 (5 bases). The CDR3 consists of 14 residues. The germline V gene encodes CDR1 KGHSH and CDR2 LQKENI. V lost 4 bases and J lost 3, with 12 bases in between. DNA of the CDR3: TGTGCCAGCTCACGGGGACCGAGGGACTATGGCTACACCTTC. This sequence encodes CASSRGPRDYGYTF.

This clonotype was seen a few times. The chain has TRBV5-1 and TRBJ2-3, with D perhaps TRBD2 (6 bases). The V gene lost 0 bases and the J gene lost 3 bases, with 8 bases spanning the gap. From germline, CDR1 is SGHRS and CDR2 YFSETQ. The CDR3 spans 14 residues. Written as DNA, the CDR3 is TGCGCCAGCAGCTTGGTGGCGGGAACAGATACGCAGTATTTT. It yields the protein CASSLVAGTDTQYF.

The sample holds many counts of this clonotype. CDR3 in DNA: TGTGCCAGCAGCACCGGGACCCTAAGAAGAAACACCATATATTTT. The encoded protein is CASSTGTLRRNTIYF. The V and J genes are TRBV7-9 and TRBJ1-3; D is possibly TRBD1 (5 bases). V was trimmed by 5 bases and J by 5 bases, leaving 16 bases between them. The CDR3 is 15 residues long. CDR1 is SEHNR and CDR2 is FQNEAQ in the germline V gene (reference sequence).

This clonotype was seen a handful of times. This chain joins TRBV6-2 or TRBV6-3 and TRBJ1-5; a weak D match, TRBD1 (6 bases). The CDR3 loop spans 18 amino acids. Per germline, CDR1 MNHEY and CDR2 SVGEGT. The ends were cut back, 5 bases at V and 2 bases at J, with 22 bases in the middle. In DNA, the CDR3 is TGTGCCAGCAGTCGGGGACAAAGGGGTCATTGGCGCAATCAGCCCCAGCATTTT. Translated: CASSRGQRGHWRNQPQHF.

The chain carries TRBV6-2 or TRBV6-3 and TRBJ2-7, with D possibly matching TRBD1 (5 bases). CDR1 is MNHEY, CDR2 SVGEGT, per germline. This CDR3 has 13 residues. Trimming shortened V by 6 bases and J by 3 bases, and 12 bases separated the two germline ends. The CDR3 sequence: CASRGHGLYEQYF. DNA of the CDR3: TGTGCCAGCAGAGGACACGGGCTCTACGAGCAGTACTTC.

The gene calls are TRBV29-1 and TRBJ2-7, with TRBD1 matching 7 bases. CDR1 SQVTM and CDR2 ANQGSEA come from the germline V gene. Germline trimming cut 0 bases from V and 3 bases from J; bases unmatched to any gene: 8. The CDR3 totals 15 residues. The CDR3 protein is CSVEEIGDRDYEQYF. The CDR3 region has the DNA TGCAGCGTTGAAGAAATAGGAGACAGGGACTACGAGCAGTACTTC.

This clonotype was seen only a few times. J is TRBJ2-1 and V is TRBV20-1; TRBD2 aligns across 13 bases. Germline CDR1 and CDR2: DFQATT and SNEGSKA (reference sequence). V lost 4 bases, J lost 8 bases, and 8 bases stayed unmatched. The CDR3 totals 15 residues. CDR3 region: CSATALAGGPYEQFF. As DNA, the CDR3 is TGCAGTGCTACAGCACTAGCGGGAGGGCCCTATGAGCAGTTCTTC.

A note on this clonotype: A junction boundary mismatches the germline segment, possibly from a read error. The chain joins TRBV28 to TRBJ1-1; D gene ambiguous. The CDR3 contains 17 residues. Germline V gene sequence: CDR1 MDHEN, CDR2 SYDVKM. The CDR3 sequence: CPSSSYSGRPVFTEAFF. The CDR3 DNA is TGTCCCAGCAGTTCTTACTCCGGACGGCCGGTGTTCACTGAAGCTTTCTTT.

CDR3 DNA sequence: TGTGCCAGCAGTCCTGTCCGGAGCTCCTACAATGAGCAGTTCTTC. This sequence encodes CASSPVRSSYNEQFF. The rearrangement uses TRBV6-2 or TRBV6-3 and TRBJ2-1, with D hard to call. This CDR3 contains 15 residues. V lost 5 bases, J lost 0 bases, and 11 bases lay in between. Germline values: CDR1 MNHEY, CDR2 SVGEGT.

This clonotype was counted ten times or more. In DNA form, the CDR3 reads TGTGCCACCAGCAGAGCGACAGGAAGCAATCAGCCCCAGCATTTT. It translates to CATSRATGSNQPQHF. The V call is TRBV15, the J call TRBJ1-5, with TRBD1 as a possible D gene (6 bases). Germline V gene data show CDR1 as LNHNV and CDR2 as YYDKDF (reference sequence). The length of the CDR3 is 15 residues. V was pared by 1 base and J by 1 base, with 8 bases between.

This chain uses TRBV29-1 with TRBJ2-7; D ambiguous. In germline, CDR1 is SQVTM, CDR2 ANQGSEA. Trimming took 1 base from V and 2 from J, leaving 9 bases between them. This CDR3 has 13 amino acids. The CDR3 nucleotides read TGCAGCGTTGAAGCGACGGAAACCTACGAGCAGTACTTC. It translates to CSVEATETYEQYF.